Given below is one T cell receptor (beta chain) in context. The data stem from a study of blood T cell repertoires in COVID-19. Study details: Sources were T cells, B-cell-depleted T cells, or PBMCs; the material itself was cDNA or gDNA.

Sequencing used immunoSEQ multiplex PCR; TCRdb keeps in-frame clones, though not all of them. Among about 210,000 clones listed, roughly 79% were seen once. CDR1 and CDR2 (germline): SGHTA, FQGTGA. The V segment lost 1 base and the J segment 5 bases; nucleotides outside the gene matches: 7. This CDR3 spans 16 amino acids. The TCR originated in a woman between 45 and 60 years old with acute COVID-19. The chain links TRBV7-3 to TRBJ2-4; 8 bases are a match to TRBD1. The sample comprised PBMCs or T cells enriched from blood (not recorded which). The CDR3 region is CASSLRGGTGENIQYF. The CDR3 DNA sequence: TGTGCCAGCAGCTTAAGGGGTGGGACAGGCGAAAACATTCAGTACTTC.